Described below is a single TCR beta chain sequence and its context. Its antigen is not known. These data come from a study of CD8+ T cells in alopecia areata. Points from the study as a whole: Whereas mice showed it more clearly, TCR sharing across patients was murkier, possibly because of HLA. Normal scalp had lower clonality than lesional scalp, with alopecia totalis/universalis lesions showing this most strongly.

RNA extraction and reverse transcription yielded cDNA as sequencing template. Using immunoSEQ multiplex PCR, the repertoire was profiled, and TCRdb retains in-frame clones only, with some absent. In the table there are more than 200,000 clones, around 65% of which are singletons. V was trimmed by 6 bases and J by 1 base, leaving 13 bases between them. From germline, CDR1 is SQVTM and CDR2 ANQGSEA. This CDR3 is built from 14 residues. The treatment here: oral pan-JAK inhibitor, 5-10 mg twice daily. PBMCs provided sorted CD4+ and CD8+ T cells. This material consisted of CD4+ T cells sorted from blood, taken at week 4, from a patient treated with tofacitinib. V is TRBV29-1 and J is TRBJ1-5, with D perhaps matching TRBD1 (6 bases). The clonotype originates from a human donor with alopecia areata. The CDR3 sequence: CSVKKGGSNQPQHF. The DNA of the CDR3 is TGCAGCGTAAAAAAGGGGGGGAGCAATCAGCCCCAGCATTTT.